This note documents a single TCR beta chain sequence. Antigen specificity is unknown. This specimen belongs to a study of CD4 T cell repertoires in COVID-19. Study-wide context: CFSE-low cells expanded approximately eleven days with IL-2, then restimulated with other coronavirus spikes. Whole-study results and caveats: Two or all three memory subsets shared several highly expanded SARS-CoV-2-reactive clonotypes. Some SARS-CoV-2 clonotypes, between roughly 6 and 25%, recurred in SARS-CoV and/or HKU1 cultures.

No culture step preceded sequencing of the ex vivo isolated memory T cells. The CDR3 consists of 17 residues. Germline CDR1 and CDR2: LGHNA and YNFKEQ. Trimming removed 4 bases from V and 4 bases from J; junction bases left unmatched: 11. The table came from immunoSEQ multiplex PCR; TCRdb's copy has only in-frame clones and leaves some out. The data contain about 22,000 clones, around 87% of them singletons. This clonotype was sampled from a human donor who had COVID-19. This rearrangement joins TRBV4-2 to TRBJ2-3, with 10 bases identical to TRBD2. The sample consisted of central memory CD4+ T cells from blood, taken before the COVID-19 pandemic. CDR3 in amino acids: CASSPTRTSGGADTQYF. In nucleotides, the CDR3 is TGTGCCAGCAGCCCTACCCGGACTAGCGGTGGCGCAGATACGCAGTATTTT.